These 5 T cell receptor beta chains originate from one sample sequenced in a study of cytomegalovirus exposure and HLA in healthy donors. Vbeta (60) and Jbeta (13) primers were used in the PCR. Produced via immunoSEQ multiplex PCR; TCRdb's table is partial and in-frame only. This table holds about 120,000 clones, roughly 76% found once. Input material: PBMCs. The source of these receptors is a man aged 30 to 39 in good health and CMV-seronegative.

This clone was found once. The gene calls are TRBV5-4 and TRBJ1-1; D ambiguous. This CDR3 has 13 residues. Germline loops: CDR1 SGHNT, CDR2 YYREEE (reference sequence). V gave up 1 base and J gave up 1 base, with 5 bases separating them. The CDR3 DNA is TGTGCCAGCAGCTTGAGAGGGAACACTGAAGCTTTCTTT. Translated: CASSLRGNTEAFF.

A single count supports this clone. The rearrangement uses TRBV9 and TRBJ1-2; D possibly corresponds to TRBD1 (6 bases). The V gene's germline CDR1 is SGDLS and CDR2 YYNGEE. V lost 0 bases to trimming and J lost 4 bases, with 19 bases between them. The CDR3 totals 17 residues. In DNA, the CDR3 is TGTGCCAGCAGCGTAGACTTCCGGACAGAAAGCTTCTATGGCTACACCTTC. Encoded protein: CASSVDFRTESFYGYTF.

This chain uses TRBV6-5 with TRBJ1-1, with 7 nucleotides matching TRBD1. This CDR3 is built from 14 residues. V dropped 2 bases and J dropped 6; count of bases not matched to a gene: 6. In germline, CDR1 is MNHEY, CDR2 SVGAGI. The CDR3 nucleotides are TGTGCCAGCAGTTACCTTCCCCAGGGGGCTGAAGCTTTCTTT. Residues: CASSYLPQGAEAFF.

The genes are TRBV7-2 and TRBJ2-5; 7 nucleotides match TRBD1. The V gene's germline CDR1 is SGHTA and CDR2 FQGNSA. Trimming cost V 3 bases and J 2 bases; bases outside gene matches: 12. CDR3 length equals 17 residues. The DNA of the CDR3 is TGTGCCAGCAGCTTGAGACAGGGCGAATTAAGTCAAGAGACCCAGTACTTC. Amino acids: CASSLRQGELSQETQYF.

The V call is TRBV7-9, the J call TRBJ2-3; 11 bases align to TRBD2. The germline V gene encodes CDR1 SEHNR and CDR2 FQNEAQ (reference sequence). Unmatched junction bases numbered 7, after V lost 4 bases and J lost 4 bases. The CDR3 runs to 16 residues. As DNA, the CDR3 is TGTGCCAGCAGCTCGTTAGCGGGGGGGCATCCAGATACGCAGTATTTT. Protein: CASSSLAGGHPDTQYF.